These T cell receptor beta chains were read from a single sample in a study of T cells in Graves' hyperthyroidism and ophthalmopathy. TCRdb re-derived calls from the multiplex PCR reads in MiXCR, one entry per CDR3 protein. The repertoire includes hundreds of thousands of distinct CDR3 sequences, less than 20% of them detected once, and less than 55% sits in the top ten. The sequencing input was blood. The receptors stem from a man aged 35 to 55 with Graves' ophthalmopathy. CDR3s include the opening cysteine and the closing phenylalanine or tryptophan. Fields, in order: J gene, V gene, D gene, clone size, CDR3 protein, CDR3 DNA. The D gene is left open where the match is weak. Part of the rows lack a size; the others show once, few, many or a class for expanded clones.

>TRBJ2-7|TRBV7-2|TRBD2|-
CASSFDPGRDEQYF
TGTGCCAGCAGCTTCGATCCAGGGAGGGACGAGCAGTACTTC
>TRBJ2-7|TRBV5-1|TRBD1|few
CASTPPGTGSSEQYF
TGCGCCAGCACCCCACCCGGGACAGGGAGCAGTGAGCAGTACTTC
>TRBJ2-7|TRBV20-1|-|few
CSARKVDSSYEQYF
TGCAGTGCTCGAAAAGTGGACAGCTCCTACGAGCAGTACTTC
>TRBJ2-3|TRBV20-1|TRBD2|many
CSTTPGLAFSTDTQYF
TGCAGTACAACCCCGGGACTAGCGTTTAGCACAGATACGCAGTATTTT
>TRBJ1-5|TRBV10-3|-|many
CAISGTANQPQHF
TGTGCCATCAGTGGGACAGCAAATCAGCCCCAGCATTTT
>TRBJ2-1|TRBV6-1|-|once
CASSGRTHRAQFF
TGTGCCAGCAGTGGGAGGACCCACAGGGCCCAGTTCTTC
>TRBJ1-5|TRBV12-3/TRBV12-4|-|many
CASSLGPMGGSNQPQHF
TGTGCCAGCAGTTTAGGCCCGATGGGAGGTAGCAATCAGCCCCAGCATTTT
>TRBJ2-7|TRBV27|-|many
CASSSGPHPYEQYF
TGTGCCAGCAGTTCGGGACCTCACCCCTACGAGCAGTACTTC
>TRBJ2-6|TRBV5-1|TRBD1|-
CASSSGQVAGANVLTF
TGCGCCAGCAGCTCGGGACAGGTCGCTGGGGCCAACGTCCTGACTTTC
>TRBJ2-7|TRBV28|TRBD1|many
CASRTGVKYEQYF
TGTGCCAGCAGGACAGGGGTAAAGTACGAGCAGTACTTC
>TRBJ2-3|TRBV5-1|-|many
CASSLDGGPGGDTQYF
TGCGCCAGCAGCTTGGACGGGGGGCCGGGTGGAGATACGCAGTATTTT
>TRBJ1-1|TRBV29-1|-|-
CSVTHKMDTEAFF
TGCAGCGTTACACATAAAATGGACACTGAAGCTTTCTTT
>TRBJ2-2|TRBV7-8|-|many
CASSLAWRNTGELFF
TGTGCCAGCAGCTTAGCGTGGAGGAACACCGGGGAGCTGTTTTTT
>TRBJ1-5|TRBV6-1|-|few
CASSSRQPNQPQHF
TGTGCCAGCAGCTCCAGACAGCCCAATCAGCCCCAGCATTTT
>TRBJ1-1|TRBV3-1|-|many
CASRQMGNTEAFF
TGTGCCAGCAGACAGATGGGGAACACTGAAGCTTTCTTT
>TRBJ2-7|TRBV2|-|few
CASRPPLSVSYEQYF
TGTGCCAGCAGACCCCCATTGAGCGTTTCCTACGAGCAGTACTTC
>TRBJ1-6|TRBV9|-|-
CASSVLPWGRDNSPLHF
TGTGCCAGCAGCGTATTGCCCTGGGGCAGAGATAATTCACCCCTCCACTTT
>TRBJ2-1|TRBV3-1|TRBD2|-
CASIFGLAGSYNEQFF
TGTGCCAGCATCTTCGGACTAGCGGGGTCCTACAATGAGCAGTTCTTC
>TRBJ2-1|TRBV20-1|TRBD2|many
CSAKGLAAKYNEQFF
TGCAGTGCTAAAGGACTAGCGGCAAAATACAATGAGCAGTTCTTC
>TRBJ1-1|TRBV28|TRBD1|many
CASSPPGTGGRPEAFF
TGTGCCAGCAGTCCCCCCGGGACAGGGGGAAGGCCTGAAGCTTTCTTT
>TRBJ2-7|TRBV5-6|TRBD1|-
CASSSPPGQGHYEQYF
TGTGCCAGCAGCTCACCCCCGGGACAGGGGCACTACGAGCAGTACTTC
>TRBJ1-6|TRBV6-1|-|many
CASSEIGSSYNSPLHF
TGTGCCAGCAGTGAAATAGGGAGCTCCTATAATTCACCCCTCCACTTT
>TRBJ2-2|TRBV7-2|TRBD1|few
CASGRGHVTGELFF
TGTGCCAGCGGCAGGGGGCACGTTACCGGGGAGCTGTTTTTT
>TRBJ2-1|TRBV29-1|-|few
CSVPGNEQFF
TGCAGCGTGCCAGGGAATGAGCAGTTCTTC
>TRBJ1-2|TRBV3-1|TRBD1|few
CASSQDRVGQGAEYGYTF
TGTGCCAGCAGCCAAGATCGGGTCGGACAGGGGGCCGAGTATGGCTACACCTTC
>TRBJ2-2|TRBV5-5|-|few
CASSPSGLPNTGELFF
TGTGCCAGCAGCCCATCCGGACTTCCGAACACCGGGGAGCTGTTTTTT
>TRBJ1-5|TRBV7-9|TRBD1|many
CASSFSTGGSGNQPQHF
TGTGCCAGCAGCTTCTCGACAGGGGGCTCGGGCAATCAGCCCCAGCATTTT
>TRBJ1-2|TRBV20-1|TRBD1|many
CSARRTGIGGYTF
TGCAGTGCTAGGAGGACAGGGATTGGTGGCTACACCTTC
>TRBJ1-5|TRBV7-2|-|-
CASSFSGGLNQPQHF
TGTGCCAGCAGCTTCAGCGGGGGTCTCAATCAGCCCCAGCATTTT
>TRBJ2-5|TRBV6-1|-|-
CASSAVKGQTQYF
TGTGCCAGCAGTGCTGTAAAGGGTCAGACCCAGTACTTC
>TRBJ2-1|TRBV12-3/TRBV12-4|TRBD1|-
CASTPGQGPYNEQFF
TGTGCCAGCACTCCAGGACAGGGCCCCTACAATGAGCAGTTCTTC
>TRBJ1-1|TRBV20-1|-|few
CSASRVTYSTEAFF
TGCAGTGCTAGCCGCGTAACGTATAGCACTGAAGCTTTCTTT
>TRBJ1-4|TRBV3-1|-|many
CASNPGQSTNEKLFF
TGTGCCAGCAACCCCGGACAGTCGACTAATGAAAAACTGTTTTTT
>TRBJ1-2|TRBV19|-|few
CASRAAWVNYGYTF
TGTGCCAGTAGGGCGGCCTGGGTTAACTATGGCTACACCTTC
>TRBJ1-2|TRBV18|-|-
CASSPYTVLSYGYTF
TGCGCCAGCTCACCGTATACAGTACTTAGCTATGGCTACACCTTC
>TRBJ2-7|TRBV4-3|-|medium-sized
CASSARSKPPDVYEQYF
TGCGCCAGCAGCGCCCGCTCCAAGCCACCGGACGTATACGAGCAGTACTTC
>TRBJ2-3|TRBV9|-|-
CASSARGATDTQYF
TGTGCCAGCAGCGCACGAGGGGCCACAGATACGCAGTATTTT
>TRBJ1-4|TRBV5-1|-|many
CASSLGGRNNEKLFF
TGCGCCAGCAGCTTGGGTGGGAGAAACAATGAAAAACTGTTTTTT
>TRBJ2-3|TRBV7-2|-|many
CASRPFPRAVSTDTQYF
TGTGCCAGCAGACCCTTCCCTAGGGCGGTTAGCACAGATACGCAGTATTTT
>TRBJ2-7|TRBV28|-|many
CASSLPAAPVEQYF
TGTGCCAGCAGTTTACCCGCAGCCCCCGTCGAGCAGTACTTC
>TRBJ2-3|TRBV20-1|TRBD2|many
CSARASGVADTQYF
TGCAGTGCTAGGGCTAGCGGAGTAGCAGATACGCAGTATTTT